The subject of this entry is one T cell receptor beta chain. Its antigen is undetermined. These data come from a study of identical twins. Notes on the study in general: High-abundance cord blood beta clonotypes had fewer insertions; memory repertoires showed none.

One entry per CDR3 protein, called by TCRdb with MiXCR from the 5' RACE reads. The table lists 500,000 to 600,000 distinct CDR3 sequences, about 20% of them singletons. These same records also appear under a second study, on T cells expressing NK-cell markers. That report notes: The authors derived TCR beta repertoires from sorted CD3+CD56+NKG2C+, CD3+CD56+NKG2C- and CD3+CD56-NKG2C+ T cells.

Sequencing was performed on CD4+ T cells sorted from blood. This receptor was obtained from a woman under 30 in good health.

The CDR3 sequence: CASSYEAASNTDTQYF. As DNA, the CDR3 is TGTGCCAGCAGTTACGAGGCGGCATCTAACACAGATACGCAGTATTTT. This chain uses TRBV6-2 or TRBV6-3 with TRBJ2-3; no clear D gene. V shed 2 bases and J shed 2 bases, with 14 bases lying between them. The CDR3 has 16 residues. Germline-derived CDR1 and CDR2 are MNHEY and SVGEGT.